This T cell receptor beta chain was profiled in a study of blood T cells in healthy people across ages. A sample-barcoded 5' primer and a J-beta primer mix were used in a second PCR of roughly 6 to 11 cycles. TCRdb reprocessed the 5' RACE reads with MiXCR, giving one entry per CDR3 protein. The sample shows approximately 1.5 million distinct CDR3 sequences, 42% of them seen only once. There are many counts of this clonotype. Unmatched junction bases numbered 14, after V lost 4 bases and J lost 5 bases. Looked up from germline, CDR1 is SGDLS and CDR2 is YYNGEE. The CDR3 runs to 17 residues. Each sample gave at least 7 million isolated PBMCs.

Specimen: blood. The J gene is TRBJ2-1, the V gene TRBV9, with 8 bases matching TRBD2. The clonotype comes from a young woman in good health. The CDR3 loop is CASSTHGPGGMNNEQFF. The CDR3 DNA follows: TGTGCCAGCAGCACCCACGGGCCGGGAGGGATGAACAATGAGCAGTTCTTC.